Presented here are 27 T cell receptor beta chains from one specimen sequenced in a study of T cell responses to AZD1222 COVID-19 vaccine. Assay used: immunoSEQ multiplex PCR; TCRdb lists only in-frame clones, some missing. The sample holds 120,000 to 150,000 clones, around 90% seen once. The sequencing used peripheral blood, collected on day 0 of AZD1222 vaccination. Every receptor here comes from an adult in good health.

The genes are TRBV5-5 and TRBJ2-1; 9 bases map to TRBD1. J was trimmed by 7 bases and V by 3 bases; bases with no gene match: 17. Germline values: CDR1 SGHKS, CDR2 YYEKEE (reference sequence). The length of the CDR3 is 18 residues. The CDR3 nucleotides are TGTGCCAGCAGCTCGTTCGCGAAGGGGACAGGGTTACAAAATGAGCAGTTCTTC. Residues: CASSSFAKGTGLQNEQFF.

The rearrangement links TRBV3-1 (or the pseudogene TRBV3-2) to TRBJ2-2; 7 nucleotides match TRBD2. This CDR3 contains 19 residues. The germline V gene encodes CDR1 LGHDT and CDR2 YNNKEL (reference sequence). With 0 bases clipped from V and 1 base from J, the junction kept 11 bases outside the gene matches. CDR3 amino acids: CASSQEWERGGLNTGELFF. The CDR3, as DNA: TGTGCCAGCAGCCAAGAATGGGAGCGGGGCGGGCTGAACACCGGGGAGCTGTTTTTT.

The chain recombines TRBV10-3 with TRBJ2-7, with TRBD2 matching 10 bases. CDR1 ENHRY and CDR2 SYGVKD come from the germline V gene. V trimming: 10 bases; J trimming: 2 bases; junction bases outside the gene matches: 8. CDR3 length equals 14 residues. Here the CDR3 DNA reads TGTGCCACCCGAACTAGCGGGAATCCCTACGAGCAGTACTTC. This sequence encodes CATRTSGNPYEQYF.

In this sample, this clone turned up a few times. The genes are TRBV7-8 and TRBJ2-3; D is unresolved. Per germline, CDR1 SGHVS and CDR2 FQNEAQ. There are 12 residues in the CDR3. V was cut by 5 bases and J by 1 base, with 4 bases left in between. The CDR3 DNA sequence: TGTGCCAGCAGCCAACGCACAGATACGCAGTATTTT. Residues: CASSQRTDTQYF.

This chain links TRBV19 with TRBJ2-3; D unclear. Looked up from germline, CDR1 is LNHDA and CDR2 is SQIVND (reference sequence). CDR3 size: 12 residues. With 4 bases removed from V and 4 bases from J, the gap between germline ends came to 6 bases. CDR3 sequence reads: CASSTPADTQYF. The CDR3 bases are TGTGCCAGTAGTACCCCAGCAGATACGCAGTATTTT.

This clone was counted between two and nine times. This chain connects TRBV28 to TRBJ2-3; 7 bases fit TRBD2. V was clipped by 2 bases and J by 3 bases; unmatched bases: 2. The CDR3 consists of 14 residues. CDR1 is MDHEN, CDR2 SYDVKM, per germline. CDR3 sequence: CASSLLLATDTQYF. CDR3 coding DNA: TGTGCCAGCAGTTTACTACTAGCGACAGATACGCAGTATTTT.

This chain joins TRBV28 and TRBJ2-5, with D perhaps matching TRBD2 (5 bases). The length of the CDR3 is 14 residues. V was trimmed by 4 bases and J by 7 bases, leaving 16 bases between them. Looked up from germline, CDR1 is MDHEN and CDR2 is SYDVKM. CDR3 bases: TGTGCCAGCAGTTCCGACCGACTGGCGGGGACCCAGTACTTC. The encoded protein is CASSSDRLAGTQYF. The entire variable domain, with the rest obtained from reference TRBV28 and TRBJ2-5, is as follows: DVKVTQSSRYLVKRTGEKVFLECVQDMDHENMFWYRQDPGLGLRLIYFSYDVKMKEKGDIPEGYSVSREKKERFSLILESASTNQTSMYLCASSSDRLAGTQYFGPGTRLLVL.

The chain is built from TRBV9 and TRBJ2-2, with D perhaps TRBD2 (5 bases). The germline gives CDR1 SGDLS, CDR2 YYNGEE. The CDR3 is made up of 15 amino acids. The V end lost 1 base, the J end lost 5 bases, and 12 bases lay between the germline ends. CDR3 in DNA: TGTGCCAGCAGCGTACGAGCGACGGGGACCGGGGAGCTGTTTTTT. This translates into CASSVRATGTGELFF.

Note on this clone: This same CDR3 is encoded by further DNA sequences in the sample. V usage is TRBV6-5 and J usage is TRBJ1-1, with 7 positions matching TRBD1. In germline, CDR1 is MNHEY, CDR2 SVGAGI. This CDR3 has 14 residues. The J segment lost 3 bases and the V segment lost 0 bases, leaving 1 base of the junction unmatched. The CDR3 sequence is CASSYSRGHTEAFF. In DNA form, the CDR3 reads TGTGCCAGCAGTTACTCGAGGGGGCACACTGAAGCTTTCTTT.

CDR3 loop: CASSSFYEQYF. The CDR3 DNA follows: TGTGCCAGCAGTTCCTTCTACGAGCAGTACTTC. V gene TRBV6-5 combines with J gene TRBJ2-7; no firm D call. V lost 4 bases to trimming and J lost 3 bases, with 4 bases between them. The CDR3 totals 11 residues. Looked up from germline, CDR1 is MNHEY and CDR2 is SVGAGI.

V gene TRBV28 combines with J gene TRBJ2-3; TRBD2 matches at 10 bases. Germline V lookup: CDR1 MDHEN, CDR2 SYDVKM. Trimming cost V 5 bases and J 2 bases; bases outside gene matches: 7. The CDR3 consists of 16 residues. CDR3 sequence (DNA): TGTGCCAGCAGTCCAATCACTAGCGGGATCACAGATACGCAGTATTTT. Translating gives CASSPITSGITDTQYF. Based on the CDR3 plus reference TRBV28 and TRBJ2-3, the full variable domain is DVKVTQSSRYLVKRTGEKVFLECVQDMDHENMFWYRQDPGLGLRLIYFSYDVKMKEKGDIPEGYSVSREKKERFSLILESASTNQTSMYLCASSPITSGITDTQYFGPGTRLTVL.

This clone was recorded only once. The chain has TRBV5-1 and TRBJ2-5; 8 bases agree with TRBD2. The CDR3 contains 17 residues. Germline V CDR1 and CDR2: SGHRS, YFSETQ. Trimming removed 3 bases from V and 3 bases from J; junction bases left unmatched: 13. The DNA for the CDR3 is TGCGCCAGCAGCTCCCCAATGCGGGGGGCGACGAAAGAGACCCAGTACTTC. It specifies CASSSPMRGATKETQYF.

The V gene is TRBV9, the J gene TRBJ1-2, with a tentative D call TRBD1 (6 bases). Deletions cut 4 bases from V and 0 bases from J, with 22 bases between. Germline-derived CDR1 and CDR2 are SGDLS and YYNGEE. This CDR3 is built from 18 residues. The CDR3 sequence is CASSPAEGGPRTNYGYTF. The CDR3 DNA follows: TGTGCCAGCAGCCCCGCGGAGGGGGGGCCCCGAACTAACTATGGCTACACCTTC. Using reference TRBV9 and TRBJ1-2 for the parts outside the CDR3, the full variable domain is DSGVTQTPKHLITATGQRVTLRCSPRSGDLSVYWYQQSLDQGLQFLIQYYNGEERAKGNILERFSAQQFPDLHSELNLSSLELGDSALYFCASSPAEGGPRTNYGYTFGSGTRLTVV.

The chain links TRBV4-2 to TRBJ1-1, with a tentative D call TRBD1 (5 bases). Germline V gene data show CDR1 as LGHNA and CDR2 as YNFKEQ. The CDR3 length is 15 residues. The V gene lost 3 bases and the J gene lost 2 bases, with 13 bases spanning the gap. CDR3 loop: CASSQLMGENTEAFF. The CDR3 bases are TGTGCCAGCAGCCAGTTAATGGGGGAAAACACTGAAGCTTTCTTT.

This clone was seen a single time. J is TRBJ2-7 and V is TRBV5-6; D uncertain. CDR3 length: 13 residues. V dropped 5 bases and J dropped 0 bases, with 9 bases sitting between them. Germline-derived CDR1 and CDR2 are SGHDT and YYEEEE. The CDR3 spells CASREQNSYEQYF. CDR3 bases: TGTGCCAGCAGAGAGCAGAACTCCTACGAGCAGTACTTC.

This rearrangement joins TRBV27 to TRBJ1-2; D is uncertain. The CDR3 runs 13 residues. V lost 3 bases to trimming and J lost 4 bases, with 9 bases between them. The germline gives CDR1 MNHEY, CDR2 SMNVEV (reference sequence). The CDR3 here is CASSLGIGYGYTF. The CDR3 DNA is TGTGCCAGCAGTTTGGGGATAGGCTATGGCTACACCTTC.

This clone was seen only once. The V and J genes are TRBV27 and TRBJ2-1; 7 positions agree with TRBD1. The CDR3 runs 15 residues. Germline CDR1 is MNHEY and CDR2 is SMNVEV (reference sequence). V was pared by 6 bases and J by 8 bases, with 13 bases of the junction left unmatched. The CDR3 nucleotides read TGTGCCAGCAGGCAGGTACGACAGGGAACCTATGAGCAGTTCTTC. Protein product: CASRQVRQGTYEQFF.

The V call is TRBV5-6, the J call TRBJ1-2; no clear D. From germline, CDR1 is SGHDT and CDR2 YYEEEE. The CDR3 length is 11 residues. The V end was cut by 6 bases, the J end by 2 bases, with 5 bases between. This chain's CDR3 is CASTFNYGYTF. In DNA form, the CDR3 reads TGTGCCAGCACCTTCAACTATGGCTACACCTTC.

The V gene is TRBV5-6, the J gene TRBJ1-1; D possibly corresponds to TRBD1 (6 bases). Germline assignment: CDR1 SGHDT and CDR2 YYEEEE. Deletions cut 5 bases from V and 3 bases from J, with 17 bases between. The CDR3 spans 15 residues. The CDR3 bases are TGTGCCAGCAGTCATGGACAGTTCGAAGACACTGAAGCTTTCTTT. Its translation is CASSHGQFEDTEAFF.

The chain employs TRBV7-3 and TRBJ1-1; no firm D call. CDR1 and CDR2 (germline): SGHTA, FQGTGA. The CDR3 spans 13 residues. Trimming pared 0 bases from V and 1 base from J, leaving 3 bases between. The CDR3: CASSLTKNTEAFF. CDR3 DNA: TGTGCCAGCAGCTTAACGAAGAACACTGAAGCTTTCTTT.

This chain joins TRBV6-2 or TRBV6-3 and TRBJ1-5; 7 bases match TRBD1. This CDR3 is built from 11 residues. V was pared by 5 bases and J by 13 bases, with 5 bases of the junction left unmatched. Germline V CDR1 and CDR2: MNHEY, SVGEGT. CDR3 nucleotides: TGTGCCAGCAGTGGACAGGTCATGCAGCATTTT. This sequence encodes CASSGQVMQHF.

The chain joins TRBV6-1 to TRBJ1-5; possible D gene TRBD1, 5 bases. Germline V gives CDR1 MNHNS, CDR2 SASEGT. Trimming took 0 bases from V and 7 from J, leaving 16 bases between them. The CDR3 runs 16 residues. The chain's CDR3 is CASSEASSWGGQPQHF. The CDR3 DNA reads as TGTGCCAGCAGTGAAGCGTCCTCTTGGGGCGGGCAGCCCCAGCATTTT.

This chain links TRBV7-8 with TRBJ1-5; no reliable D call. V was cut by 7 bases and J by 3 bases, with 13 bases left in between. There are 14 residues in the CDR3. Germline assignment: CDR1 SGHVS and CDR2 FQNEAQ. The CDR3 DNA reads TGTGCCAGCACCCAACGGTTTACCAATCAGCCCCAGCATTTT. Protein sequence: CASTQRFTNQPQHF.

The genes are TRBV4-3 and TRBJ2-3; D is undetermined. V dropped 5 bases and J dropped 0 bases, with 15 bases sitting between them. The CDR3 consists of 16 residues. Per germline, CDR1 LGHNA and CDR2 YSLEER. The CDR3 bases are TGCGCCAGCAGCGAGTCTAGTATCCCTAGCACAGATACGCAGTATTTT. As protein: CASSESSIPSTDTQYF.

This chain connects TRBV10-3 to TRBJ2-5; 10 bases are shared with TRBD2. The junction had 13 bases not matched to a gene; V was cut back by 4 bases and J by 8 bases. The CDR3 is 16 amino acids. Germline V gene data show CDR1 as ENHRY and CDR2 as SYGVKD. CDR3 DNA: TGTGCCATCAGTGTGGTAGCGGGAGGACCGCCGGGTACCCAGTACTTC. It yields the protein CAISVVAGGPPGTQYF.

This clone has just a few counts. The chain combines TRBV5-4 with TRBJ2-1; a weak D match, TRBD2 (5 bases). V was cut by 3 bases and J by 5 bases, with 15 bases left in between. The CDR3 runs 15 residues. In germline, CDR1 is SGHNT, CDR2 YYREEE (reference sequence). CDR3: CASSSSPVGNNEQFF. CDR3 bases: TGTGCCAGCAGCTCCTCGCCCGTCGGGAACAATGAGCAGTTCTTC.

The J gene is TRBJ2-3, the V gene TRBV19; TRBD1 aligns across 9 bases. Losses at the gene ends were 6 bases for V and 3 bases for J; bases not matched to a gene: 4. The CDR3 has 14 amino acids. Germline V gene sequence: CDR1 LNHDA, CDR2 SQIVND (reference sequence). Written as DNA, the CDR3 is TGTGCCAGTAGAGACAGGGGGAGAACAGATACGCAGTATTTT. Its translation is CASRDRGRTDTQYF.